This TCR beta chain was retrieved from a study of T-cell reconstitution after alpha-beta-depleted transplantation in children. Study results and caveats: From surviving recipient T cells and thymic progenitors came the high day-60 TCRbeta diversity observed in some patients. Two months or so post-transplant, alpha-beta T cells reportedly derived from several hundred expanded graft clones. Hyperexpanded clones declined; after one year, newly produced T cells mostly supplied diversity.

The CDR3 is 17 amino acids. With V trimmed by 6 bases and J by 4 bases, 15 bases remained unmatched. The germline V gene has CDR1 MDHEN and CDR2 SYDVKM. This sample's TCRbeta library carried unique molecular identifier barcodes. MiXCR, run by TCRdb on the PCR reads, gives a single entry per CDR3 protein. Here the sample spans around 800,000 distinct CDR3 sequences, about 15% being singletons. This clonotype was seen a few times. Its specificity is not known. The sample consisted of PBMCs, mostly from graft donor cells, taken 360 days after TCRalphabeta/CD19-depleted stem cell transplant. This receptor was identified in a male patient younger than 18 who had a stem cell transplant for acute lymphoblastic leukemia, so the T cells may come from the graft donor. The V gene is TRBV28, the J gene TRBJ2-5, with 9 bases aligning to TRBD2. CDR3: CASRPTPGLAPRETQYF. The CDR3 bases are TGTGCCAGCAGGCCTACGCCGGGACTAGCCCCGAGAGAGACCCAGTACTTC. The full variable domain, its missing parts supplied by reference TRBV28 and TRBJ2-5, is DVKVTQSSRYLVKRTGEKVFLECVQDMDHENMFWYRQDPGLGLRLIYFSYDVKMKEKGDIPEGYSVSREKKERFSLILESASTNQTSMYLCASRPTPGLAPRETQYFGPGTRLLVL.